This T cell receptor beta chain was sequenced during a study of T-cell reconstitution after alpha-beta-depleted transplantation in children. Study-wide points: Hyperexpanded clones declined; after one year, newly produced T cells mostly supplied diversity. Reportedly, only several hundred clones from non-depleted graft cells drove alpha-beta T-cell counts at about two months. Surviving recipient cells, namely T cells and thymic progenitors, were the source of high day-60 TCRbeta diversity in some patients.

This clonotype was seen a few times. The antigen is not known. There are 14 residues in the CDR3. The germline CDR1 and CDR2 sequences are LNHDA and SQIVND (reference sequence). Trimming removed 5 bases from V and 6 bases from J, with 14 bases in between. Unique molecular identifiers were incorporated when the TCRbeta library was constructed. From the PCR reads, TCRdb called clonotypes with MiXCR, one entry per CDR3 protein. The sample records approximately 520,000 distinct CDR3 sequences, around 10% being singletons. This rearrangement joins TRBV19 to TRBJ1-5, with D possibly being TRBD1 (5 bases). Sequences were derived from PBMCs, mostly from graft donor cells, sampled 180 days after TCRalphabeta/CD19-depleted stem cell transplant. This receptor was taken from a female patient aged 2 to 10 who had a stem cell transplant for aplastic anemia, so the T cells may come from the graft donor. The CDR3 sequence: CASSPGRAGQPQHF. The CDR3 DNA reads as TGTGCCAGTAGTCCGGGACGGGCTGGTCAGCCCCAGCATTTT.